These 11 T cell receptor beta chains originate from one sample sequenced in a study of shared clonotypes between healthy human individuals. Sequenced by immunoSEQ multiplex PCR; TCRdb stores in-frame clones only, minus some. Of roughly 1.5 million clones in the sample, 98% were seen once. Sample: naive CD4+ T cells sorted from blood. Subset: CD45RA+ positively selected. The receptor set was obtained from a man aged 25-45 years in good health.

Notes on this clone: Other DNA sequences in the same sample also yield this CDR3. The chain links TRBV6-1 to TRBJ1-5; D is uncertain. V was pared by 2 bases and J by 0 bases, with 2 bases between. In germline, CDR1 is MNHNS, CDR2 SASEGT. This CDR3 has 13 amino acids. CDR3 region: CASSESSNQPQHF. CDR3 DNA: TGTGCCAGCAGTGAAAGTAGCAATCAGCCCCAGCATTTT.

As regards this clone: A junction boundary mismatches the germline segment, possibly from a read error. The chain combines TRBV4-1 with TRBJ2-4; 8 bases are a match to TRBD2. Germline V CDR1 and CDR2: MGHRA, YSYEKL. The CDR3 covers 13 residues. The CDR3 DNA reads TGCGCCAGCAGCCGACCAAGCGGGGGAACGTTGTCCTTC. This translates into CASSRPSGGTLSF.

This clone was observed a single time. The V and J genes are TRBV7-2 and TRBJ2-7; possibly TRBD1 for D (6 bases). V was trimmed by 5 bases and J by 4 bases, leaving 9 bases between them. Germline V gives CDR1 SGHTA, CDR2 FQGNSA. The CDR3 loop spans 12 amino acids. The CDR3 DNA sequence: TGTGCCAGCAGCGAGACAGGATACGAGCAGTACTTC. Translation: CASSETGYEQYF. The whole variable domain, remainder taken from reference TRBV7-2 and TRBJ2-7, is GAGVSQSPSNKVTEKGKDVELRCDPISGHTALYWYRQSLGQGLEFLIYFQGNSAPDKSGLPSDRFSAERTGGSVSTLTIQRTQQEDSAVYLCASSETGYEQYFGPGTRLTVT.

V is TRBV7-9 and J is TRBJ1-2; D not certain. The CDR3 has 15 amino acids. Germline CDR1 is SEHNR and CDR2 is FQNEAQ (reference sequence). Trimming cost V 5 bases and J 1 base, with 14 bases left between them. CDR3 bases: TGTGCCAGCAGCCCCGGCGGGCGACTTAACTATGGCTACACCTTC. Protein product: CASSPGGRLNYGYTF.

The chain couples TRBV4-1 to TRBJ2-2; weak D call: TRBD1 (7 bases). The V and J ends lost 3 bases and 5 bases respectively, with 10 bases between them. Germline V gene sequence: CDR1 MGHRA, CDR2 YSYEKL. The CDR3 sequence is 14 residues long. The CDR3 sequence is CASSHRGATGELFF. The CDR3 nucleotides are TGCGCCAGCAGCCACAGGGGGGCTACCGGGGAGCTGTTTTTT.

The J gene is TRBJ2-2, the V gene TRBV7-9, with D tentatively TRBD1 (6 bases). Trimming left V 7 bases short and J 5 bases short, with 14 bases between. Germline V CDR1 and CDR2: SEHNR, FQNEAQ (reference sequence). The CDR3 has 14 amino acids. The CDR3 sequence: CASTLGAPTGELFF. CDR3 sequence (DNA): TGTGCCAGCACATTGGGGGCGCCTACCGGGGAGCTGTTTTTT.

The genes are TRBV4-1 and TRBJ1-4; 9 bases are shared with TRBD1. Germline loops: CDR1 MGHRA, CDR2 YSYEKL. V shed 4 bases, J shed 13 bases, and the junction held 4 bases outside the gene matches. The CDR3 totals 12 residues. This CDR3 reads CASSPMGQGLFF. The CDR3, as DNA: TGCGCCAGCAGCCCAATGGGACAGGGACTGTTTTTT.

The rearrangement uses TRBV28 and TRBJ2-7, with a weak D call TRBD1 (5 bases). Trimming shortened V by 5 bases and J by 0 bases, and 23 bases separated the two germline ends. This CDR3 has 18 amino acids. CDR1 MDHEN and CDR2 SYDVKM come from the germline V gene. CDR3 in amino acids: CASSPPVPGWGHSYEQYF. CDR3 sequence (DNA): TGTGCCAGCAGTCCACCGGTTCCCGGTTGGGGCCACTCCTACGAGCAGTACTTC.

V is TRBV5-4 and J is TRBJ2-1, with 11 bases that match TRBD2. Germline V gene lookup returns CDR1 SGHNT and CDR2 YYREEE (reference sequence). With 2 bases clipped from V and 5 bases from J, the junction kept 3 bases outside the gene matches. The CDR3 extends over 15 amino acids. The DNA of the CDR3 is TGTGCCAGCAGCTTACCTAGCGGGAGGAACAATGAGCAGTTCTTC. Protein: CASSLPSGRNNEQFF.

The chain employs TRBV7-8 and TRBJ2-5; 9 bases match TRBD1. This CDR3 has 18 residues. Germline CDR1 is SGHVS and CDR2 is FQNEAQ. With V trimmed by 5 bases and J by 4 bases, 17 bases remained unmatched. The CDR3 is CASSLSGTGLLGRETQYF. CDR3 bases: TGTGCCAGCAGCCTCTCCGGGACAGGGCTTTTGGGGAGAGAGACCCAGTACTTC.

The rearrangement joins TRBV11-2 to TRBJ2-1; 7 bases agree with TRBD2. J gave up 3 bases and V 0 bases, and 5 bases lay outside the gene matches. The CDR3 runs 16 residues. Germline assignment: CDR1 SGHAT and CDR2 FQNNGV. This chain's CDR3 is CASSLDPSGDYNEQFF. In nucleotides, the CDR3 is TGTGCCAGCAGCTTAGATCCAAGCGGGGACTACAATGAGCAGTTCTTC. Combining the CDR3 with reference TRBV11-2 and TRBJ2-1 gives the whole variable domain EAGVAQSPRYKIIEKRQSVAFWCNPISGHATLYWYQQILGQGPKLLIQFQNNGVVDDSQLPKDRFSAERLKGVDSTLKIQPAKLEDSAVYLCASSLDPSGDYNEQFFGPGTRLTVL.